These 27 T cell receptor beta chains were sequenced from one sample in a study of cytomegalovirus exposure and HLA in healthy donors. PCR was performed using 60 Vbeta and 13 Jbeta primers. The protocol was immunoSEQ multiplex PCR, while the TCRdb copy is restricted to in-frame clones and leaves out a portion. The table has 130,000 to 150,000 clones, around three quarters seen once. Sequencing input: PBMCs. The receptors shown here come from a woman in her forties in good health and CMV-seropositive.

The gene calls are TRBV10-3 and TRBJ1-5, with a possible D match to TRBD1 (6 bases). The CDR3 spans 13 residues. The germline V gene has CDR1 ENHRY and CDR2 SYGVKD. V lost 7 bases and J 6 bases, leaving 13 bases between the germline ends. Here the CDR3 DNA reads TGTGCCATCAAGGGGGTATTGGGTCAGCCCCAGCATTTT. Its translation is CAIKGVLGQPQHF.

The J gene is TRBJ1-3, the V gene TRBV9; D may be TRBD1 (5 bases). The CDR3 totals 15 residues. Germline CDR1 and CDR2: SGDLS and YYNGEE. The V and J ends lost 1 base and 2 bases respectively, with 10 bases between them. The CDR3 reads CASSVTTATGNTIYF. DNA for the CDR3: TGTGCCAGCAGCGTAACGACAGCTACTGGAAACACCATATATTTT. Full variable domain (rest looked up from reference TRBV9 and TRBJ1-3): DSGVTQTPKHLITATGQRVTLRCSPRSGDLSVYWYQQSLDQGLQFLIQYYNGEERAKGNILERFSAQQFPDLHSELNLSSLELGDSALYFCASSVTTATGNTIYFGEGSWLTVV.

The V call is TRBV30, the J call TRBJ1-1, with D perhaps TRBD1 (6 bases). Germline V gene sequence: CDR1 GTSNPN, CDR2 SVGIG (reference sequence). This CDR3 has 15 residues. V was clipped by 3 bases and J by 2 bases, with 16 bases between them. CDR3 sequence: CAWRRETQGNTEAFF. The CDR3 DNA is TGTGCCTGGAGGCGGGAGACACAGGGCAACACTGAAGCTTTCTTT. The full variable domain, in which reference TRBV30 and TRBJ1-1 provide the parts outside the CDR3, is SQTIHQWPATLVQPVGSPLSLECTVEGTSNPNLYWYRQAAGRGLQLLFYSVGIGQISSEVPQNLSASRPQDRQFILSSKKLLLSDSGFYLCAWRRETQGNTEAFFGQGTRLTVV.

CDR3 in amino acids: CASSPGQGGGYTF. The CDR3 region has the DNA TGTGCCAGCAGCCCGGGACAGGGCGGAGGCTACACCTTC. The rearrangement links TRBV6-5 to TRBJ1-2; 9 nucleotides align to TRBD1. V was clipped by 6 bases and J by 8 bases; unmatched bases: 7. The CDR3 length is 13 residues. CDR1 MNHEY and CDR2 SVGAGI come from the germline V gene.

To note about this clone: The junction and the germline gene differ at one end; a read error may be behind it. This rearrangement joins TRBV6-5 to TRBJ1-6, with D possibly TRBD1 on 6 matching bases. The CDR3 length is 15 residues. Germline V CDR1 and CDR2: MNHEY, SVGAGI. The CDR3 nucleotides read TGTGCCAGCAGTTACTTTACAGGGACGGGATCACCCCCCCACTTT. It specifies CASSYFTGTGSPPHF.

This sequence joins TRBV7-6 and TRBJ1-2; TRBD1 might be the D (5 bases). The CDR3 covers 15 residues. The germline V gene has CDR1 SGHVS and CDR2 FNYEAQ. The V gene lost 1 base and the J gene lost 6 bases, with 15 bases spanning the gap. The CDR3: CASSLDGRVLDGYTF. CDR3 DNA sequence: TGTGCCAGCAGCTTAGACGGCAGGGTTCTAGATGGCTACACCTTC.

This clone was counted once. A read error may produce the germline difference seen at one junction end. The V call is TRBV7-9, the J call TRBJ1-4; no reliable D call. CDR3 length: 15 residues. Germline assignment: CDR1 SEHNR and CDR2 FQNEAQ (reference sequence). The CDR3 DNA reads as TGTTCCAGCAGCTTAGCTAGCGGGCTAGGTGAAAAACTGTTTTTT. Translation gives CSSSLASGLGEKLFF.

The chain uses TRBV7-3 and TRBJ2-6; D is undetermined. The CDR3 extends over 14 amino acids. In germline, CDR1 is SGHTA, CDR2 FQGTGA. V lost 4 bases and J 4 bases, leaving 8 bases between the germline ends. CDR3 amino acids: CASSSFGGANVLTF. As DNA, the CDR3 is TGTGCCAGCAGCTCCTTTGGCGGGGCCAACGTCCTGACTTTC.

The chain employs TRBV7-6 and TRBJ1-2, with D uncertain. The germline CDR1 and CDR2 sequences are SGHVS and FNYEAQ. The germline V and J ends were trimmed by 5 bases and 4 bases, with 17 bases remaining between them. This CDR3 has 15 amino acids. CDR3 nucleotides: TGTGCCAGCAGCCCACACCTTACAGCCTCCTATGGCTACACCTTC. The encoded protein is CASSPHLTASYGYTF.

This clone occurred a few times. V usage is TRBV6-5 and J usage is TRBJ1-2; TRBD1 agrees at 7 bases. The V segment lost 1 base and the J segment 8 bases; nucleotides outside the gene matches: 4. Germline-derived CDR1 and CDR2 are MNHEY and SVGAGI. The CDR3 contains 13 residues. CDR3 nucleotides: TGTGCCAGCAGTTACTTTGACAGGGTCGGCTACACCTTC. Encoded protein: CASSYFDRVGYTF.

This clone came up a few times. The V gene is TRBV19, the J gene TRBJ1-4; 10 bases line up with TRBD1. The CDR3 contains 15 residues. Germline trimming cut 7 bases from V and 10 bases from J; bases unmatched to any gene: 12. CDR1 and CDR2 (germline): LNHDA, SQIVND (reference sequence). The CDR3 region has the DNA TGTGCCAGTACTCAGACAGGGGGCGAGGAGGGAAAACTGTTTTTT. Encoded protein: CASTQTGGEEGKLFF.

This chain uses TRBV5-5 with TRBJ2-7; weak D call: TRBD1 (5 bases). The CDR3 length is 14 residues. V lost 1 base and J lost 5, with 13 bases in between. In germline, CDR1 is SGHKS, CDR2 YYEKEE (reference sequence). The CDR3 is CASSLTPDSHEQYF. The CDR3 nucleotides are TGTGCCAGCAGCTTGACCCCCGACAGCCACGAGCAGTACTTC.

The V call is TRBV6-1, the J call TRBJ1-2; 7 bases line up with TRBD1. The CDR3 runs 16 residues. J was trimmed by 1 base and V by 1 base; bases with no gene match: 6. CDR1 is MNHNS and CDR2 is SASEGT in the germline V gene. The CDR3 region is CASSEGWTGLNYGYTF. CDR3 DNA sequence: TGTGCCAGCAGTGAAGGATGGACAGGCCTTAACTATGGCTACACCTTC.

The genes are TRBV5-1 and TRBJ2-3; TRBD2 aligns across 7 bases. Trimming removed 2 bases from V and 1 base from J; junction bases left unmatched: 1. This CDR3 spans 14 amino acids. In germline, CDR1 is SGHRS, CDR2 YFSETQ. The chain's CDR3 is CASSFLAGTDTQYF. Here the CDR3 DNA reads TGCGCCAGCAGCTTCCTAGCGGGCACAGATACGCAGTATTTT.

In regard to this clone: As the CDR3 is not closed by the conserved phenylalanine or tryptophan, this likely results from a read error. The chain carries TRBV7-9 and TRBJ2-7; possible D gene TRBD1, 5 bases. Germline loops: CDR1 SEHNR, CDR2 FQNEAQ (reference sequence). The CDR3 is 13 residues long. Trimming left V 0 bases short and J 2 bases short, with 5 bases between. CDR3 in amino acids: CASSLAGPYEQYL. CDR3 sequence (DNA): TGTGCCAGCAGCTTAGCGGGGCCCTACGAGCAGTACCTC.

This clone turned up a few times. The gene calls are TRBV5-4 and TRBJ2-7; the D gene is possibly TRBD2 (7 bases). The V gene's germline CDR1 is SGHNT and CDR2 YYREEE (reference sequence). The ends were cut back, 0 bases at V and 4 bases at J, with 11 bases in the middle. This CDR3 contains 14 residues. CDR3 sequence: CASSLVGGPYEQYF. The CDR3, as DNA: TGTGCCAGCAGCTTGGTCGGGGGGCCGTACGAGCAGTACTTC. Looking up the rest from reference TRBV5-4 and TRBJ2-7 gives the full variable domain: ETGVTQSPTHLIKTRGQQVTLRCSSQSGHNTVSWYQQALGQGPQFIFQYYREEENGRGNFPPRFSGLQFPNYSSELNVNALELDDSALYLCASSLVGGPYEQYFGPGTRLTVT.

V usage is TRBV2 and J usage is TRBJ2-2; 8 positions agree with TRBD1. Germline V gene data show CDR1 as SNHLY and CDR2 as FYNNEI. The CDR3 has 15 amino acids. V was pared by 6 bases and J by 5 bases, with 8 bases of the junction left unmatched. CDR3: CASRHDRGGTGELFF. CDR3 sequence (DNA): TGTGCCAGCAGACATGACAGGGGCGGAACCGGGGAGCTGTTTTTT.

The rearrangement uses TRBV2 and TRBJ1-6; no reliable D call. Germline loops: CDR1 SNHLY, CDR2 FYNNEI. V was shortened by 6 bases and J by 6 bases, with 9 bases between the two germline ends. CDR3 size: 13 residues. CDR3 sequence (DNA): TGTGCCAGCAGCGGGGAGATTAATTCACCCCTCCACTTT. Its translation: CASSGEINSPLHF.

V gene TRBV5-1 combines with J gene TRBJ2-5; tentatively, D is TRBD2 (7 bases). The better agreement between TRBJ2-7 and the DNA end casts doubt on the J call. Germline CDR1 SGHRS, CDR2 YFSETQ. The CDR3 is 16 residues long. The CDR3 nucleotides are TGCGCCAGCAGCGGTTTTGGGAGGGACACCTCCTACGAGCAGTACTTC. It codes for CASSGFGRDTSYEQYF.

This clone was seen a handful of times. The CDR3 DNA reads as TGTGCCAGCAGGAGCGGGGGGACCTCCTACGAGCAGTACTTC. Translated: CASRSGGTSYEQYF. This rearrangement joins TRBV6-1 to TRBJ2-7; 9 bases line up with TRBD2. The CDR3 loop spans 14 amino acids. Germline values: CDR1 MNHNS, CDR2 SASEGT. Trimming took 6 bases from V and 0 from J; bases not matched to a gene: 3.

This rearrangement joins TRBV5-1 to TRBJ2-5; 8 bases align to TRBD1. V shed 1 base, J shed 3 bases, and the junction held 8 bases outside the gene matches. Germline V gene data show CDR1 as SGHRS and CDR2 as YFSETQ. There are 16 residues in the CDR3. The CDR3 reads CASSLMGRGREETQYF. The CDR3 DNA is TGCGCCAGCAGCTTGATGGGCAGGGGGCGAGAAGAGACCCAGTACTTC.

The V and J genes are TRBV7-3 and TRBJ2-3; tentative D call: TRBD2 (6 bases). CDR3 length: 15 amino acids. Germline-derived CDR1 and CDR2 are SGHTA and FQGTGA. V was cut by 4 bases and J by 2 bases, with 13 bases left in between. CDR3 protein: CASSSGLKPTDTQYF. The CDR3, as DNA: TGTGCCAGCAGCTCCGGACTAAAACCCACAGATACGCAGTATTTT.

The rearrangement uses TRBV28 and TRBJ2-5; 10 nucleotides match TRBD1. This CDR3 is built from 14 residues. CDR1 MDHEN and CDR2 SYDVKM come from the germline V gene. The junction had 7 bases not matched to a gene; V was cut back by 8 bases and J by 4 bases. CDR3 coding DNA: TGTGCCAGCCTGACAGGGGGCGCACGAGAGACCCAGTACTTC. Amino acid sequence: CASLTGGARETQYF.

This clone was picked up one time. The chain links TRBV5-5 to TRBJ1-2, with D possibly TRBD1 on 6 matching bases. This CDR3 has 16 residues. Trimming stripped 2 bases from V and 1 base from J, with 15 bases between. Germline V gene sequence: CDR1 SGHKS, CDR2 YYEKEE (reference sequence). This chain's CDR3 is CASSLNHRVDNYGYTF. As DNA, the CDR3 is TGTGCCAGCAGCTTAAATCACAGGGTAGATAACTATGGCTACACCTTC.

This clone was seen a few times. The CDR3 DNA reads as TGCGCCAGCAGCGCAGTCGGGGGGCTGGGGACTGAAGCTTTCTTT. Encoded protein: CASSAVGGLGTEAFF. V and J are TRBV4-1 and TRBJ1-1, with D possibly being TRBD1 (6 bases). CDR3 size: 15 residues. CDR1 and CDR2 from the germline V gene are MGHRA and YSYEKL. V lost 5 bases and J lost 5, with 18 bases in between.

The chain uses TRBV6-5 and TRBJ1-2; 8 bases are shared with TRBD1. The CDR3 covers 13 residues. V was pared by 2 bases and J by 7 bases, with 3 bases of the junction left unmatched. CDR1 is MNHEY and CDR2 is SVGAGI in the germline V gene. The CDR3 DNA reads TGTGCCAGCAGTTACCAGGGGGCGGGTGGCTACACCTTC. Residues: CASSYQGAGGYTF.

The CDR3 is CASRINTGGDEQFF. Here the CDR3 DNA reads TGTGCCAGCAGGATTAATACGGGGGGGGATGAGCAGTTCTTC. The gene calls are TRBV2 and TRBJ2-1; 8 bases agree with TRBD2. Germline V gene data show CDR1 as SNHLY and CDR2 as FYNNEI. This CDR3 comprises 14 residues. J was trimmed by 8 bases and V by 6 bases; bases with no gene match: 9.